This entry concerns a single TCR beta chain. Its antigen remains unidentified. No quality values exist for individual bases; no much larger clone is one base distant. The data belong to a study of identical twins (dated by TCRdb to between 2015 and 2016). Regarding the study in general: The study deep-sequenced TCR alpha and beta repertoires from monozygotic twins, unrelated adults of various ages and cord blood to test whether fetal clonotypes persist. To rule out contamination, the twin experiments were replicated at different times with different library preparation protocols. Points the paper makes about the study in general: In monozygotic twins, out-of-frame TCR alpha sharing was systematically underestimated by recombination models, although the models agreed with sharing between unrelated individuals. The excess sharing between twins in beta out-of-frame sequences was weaker because fewer shared sequences reduced the signal-to-noise ratio. Fewer insertions were carried by abundant cord blood beta clonotypes; a weaker similar trend was observed in young adult naive repertoires, while no such trend was observed in memory repertoires. Invariant T cells such as MAIT and iNKT could partly confound zero-insertion analyses, though diverse VJ usage argued against this for most clonotypes. Because the same donors could not be followed over many years, the conclusions depended on cross-sectional statistical analysis. Compared with coincidental sharing between unrelated individuals, an excess of low generation-probability sequences was observed among out-of-frame TCR alpha sequences shared between twins.

Its CDR3 holds 12 amino acids, cysteine through phenylalanine. Only the CDR3 DNA stays, 36 bases, in frame from base 1. The CDR1 and CDR2 encoded by the germline V gene are SQVTM and ANQGSEA. V drops 2 bases and J drops 7 bases, leaving 11 bases in between. Library prep was done by 5' RACE. The instrument given in TCRdb is Illumina HiSeq 2000. Template switching added a universal primer binding site, and the final cDNA carried a unique molecular identifier that allowed TCR cDNA molecules to be counted accurately. Specific primers in the conserved constant-segment region were used to synthesize first-strand cDNA for the TCR alpha and beta chains. Each cDNA library was double barcoded, with a SMART-Mk sample barcode plus Illumina barcodes, to control for contamination. TruSeq adapter sequences, together with Illumina sample barcodes, were added in two successive PCR steps. TCR alpha and beta cDNA libraries were sequenced on the Illumina HiSeq platform with custom primers. The authors' analysis ran thus. Raw reads were processed with MiGEC to extract unique molecular identifiers, and MiXCR was used to determine CDR3 positions. Recombination models were inferred per individual with the repgenHMM and IGoR tools using an EM algorithm. Shared clonotype analysis was performed with the tcR package in R, normalizing sharing by the product of cloneset sizes. To study raw recombination free of thymic and clonal selection effects, out-of-frame nonproductive sequences were analyzed. The public reads were reprocessed in TCRdb via fastp at Q25 and MiXCR, keeping in-frame beta chains. Merged by CDR3 protein, the rows form single entries marked with the most common genes and DNA. The V and J calls reflect TCRdb's pipeline rather than the authors' work. The sample data list roughly 1,500,000 distinct CDR3 sequences, and around a third of these were observed just once. The ten most abundant clones make up roughly 0.3% of the sample.

Only healthy Caucasian donors were included. The sequence links TRBV29-1 to TRBJ1-1, and the D gene may be TRBD1, 5 bases matching. This sequence originates from a newborn girl in good health. The sequenced sample was cord blood. Here the CDR3 is given as CSVESGGGEAFF. The DNA sequence reads TGCAGCGTTGAATCGGGGGGGGGTGAAGCTTTCTTT.